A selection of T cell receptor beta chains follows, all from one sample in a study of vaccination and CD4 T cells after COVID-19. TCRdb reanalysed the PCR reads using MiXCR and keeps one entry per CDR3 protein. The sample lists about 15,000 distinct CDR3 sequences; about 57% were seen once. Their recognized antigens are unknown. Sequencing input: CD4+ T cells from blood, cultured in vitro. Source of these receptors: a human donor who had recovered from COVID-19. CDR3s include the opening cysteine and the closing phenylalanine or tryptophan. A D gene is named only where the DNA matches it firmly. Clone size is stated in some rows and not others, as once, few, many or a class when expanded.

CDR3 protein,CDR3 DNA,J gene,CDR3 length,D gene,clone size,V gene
CASSFPRGPDIPLHF,TGTGCCAGCAGTTTCCCCCGTGGTCCCGATATTCCCCTCCACTTT,TRBJ1-6,15,-,-,TRBV28
CASSLRQGRDTEAFF,TGCGCCAGCAGCCTACGACAGGGAAGGGACACTGAAGCTTTCTTT,TRBJ1-1,15,TRBD1,-,TRBV4-3
CASSSYGGGLAKNIQYF,TGTGCCAGCAGCAGCTACGGGGGGGGATTAGCCAAAAACATTCAGTACTTT,TRBJ2-4,17,TRBD2,-,TRBV6-1
CASSAGGGNQPQHF,TGTGCCAGCAGCGCAGGGGGCGGTAATCAGCCCCAGCATTTT,TRBJ1-5,14,TRBD1,once,TRBV7-8
CATKDSSYNEQFF,TGTGCCACCAAAGATAGCTCCTACAATGAGCAGTTCTTC,TRBJ2-1,13,-,-,TRBV24-1
CSARTQGTNQPQHF,TGCAGTGCTAGAACCCAGGGCACAAATCAGCCCCAGCATTTT,TRBJ1-5,14,-,-,TRBV20-1
CASSTGPLNQPQHF,TGTGCCAGCTCGACGGGGCCCTTGAATCAGCCCCAGCATTTT,TRBJ1-5,14,-,-,TRBV28
CASSPPAVASTDTQYF,TGTGCCAGCTCACCACCGGCAGTCGCTAGCACAGATACGCAGTATTTT,TRBJ2-3,16,-,-,TRBV18
CASRRTGGPPYF,TGTGCCAGCAGAAGGACAGGCGGCCCCCCGTATTTT,TRBJ2-3,12,TRBD1,-,TRBV2
CASSPGQGDYGYTF,TGTGCCAGCTCTCCCGGACAGGGGGACTATGGCTACACCTTC,TRBJ1-2,14,TRBD1,-,TRBV18
CASSRGGGNTEAFF,TGTGCCAGCAGCCGGGGGGGGGGGAACACTGAAGCTTTCTTT,TRBJ1-1,14,-,-,TRBV7-9
CSARRGDSNQPQHF,TGCAGTGCTAGACGAGGAGATAGCAATCAGCCCCAGCATTTT,TRBJ1-5,14,-,-,TRBV20-1
CASSIRSKFAGTGGHEQYF,TGTGCCAGCAGTATACGGTCCAAATTCGCCGGGACAGGGGGCCACGAGCAGTACTTC,TRBJ2-7,19,TRBD1,-,TRBV6-1
CSAQTGTSGGYEQFF,TGCAGTGCTCAAACCGGGACTAGCGGGGGCTATGAGCAGTTCTTC,TRBJ2-1,15,TRBD2,few,TRBV20-1
CASSRLRDRVRHQPQHF,TGTGCCAGCAGCCGGCTACGGGACAGGGTGCGGCATCAGCCCCAGCATTTT,TRBJ1-5,17,TRBD1,-,TRBV7-2
CSAQMRTTYEQYF,TGCAGTGCTCAGATGCGGACAACCTACGAGCAGTACTTC,TRBJ2-7,13,-,-,TRBV20-1
CASSLLAGTTDTQYF,TGTGCCAGCAGTTTACTAGCGGGGACCACAGATACGCAGTATTTT,TRBJ2-3,15,TRBD2,-,TRBV6-4
CSAITGGAREQYF,TGCAGTGCTATTACAGGGGGCGCGAGGGAGCAGTACTTC,TRBJ2-7,13,TRBD1,-,TRBV20-1
CSAPSGSQETQYF,TGCAGTGCTCCTAGCGGGAGCCAAGAGACCCAGTACTTC,TRBJ2-5,13,TRBD2,-,TRBV20-1
CASSTGLAGGYEQYF,TGTGCCAGTAGTACGGGACTAGCGGGAGGGTACGAGCAGTACTTC,TRBJ2-7,15,TRBD2,-,TRBV19
CASSSPQHF,TGTGCCAGCAGTTCGCCCCAGCATTTT,TRBJ1-5,9,-,-,TRBV28
CASSPPERRGTDTQYF,TGTGCCAGCAGCCCCCCGGAGCGGAGAGGCACAGATACGCAGTATTTT,TRBJ2-3,16,-,-,TRBV5-4
CAWSVARFGRSNQPQHF,TGTGCCTGGAGTGTAGCCCGATTCGGCAGAAGCAATCAGCCCCAGCATTTT,TRBJ1-5,17,-,-,TRBV30
CATSRDPGETTDTQYF,TGTGCCACCAGCAGAGATCCAGGAGAAACCACAGATACGCAGTATTTT,TRBJ2-3,16,-,-,TRBV15
CASSLEGASLETQYF,TGTGCCAGCAGCTTAGAGGGGGCATCATTGGAGACCCAGTACTTC,TRBJ2-5,15,TRBD1,-,TRBV7-8
CASSEVQGRNTEAFF,TGTGCCAGCAGTGAAGTACAGGGGCGGAACACTGAAGCTTTCTTT,TRBJ1-1,15,TRBD1,-,TRBV2
CSARDKLNSYNSPLHF,TGCAGTGCTAGAGATAAACTAAACTCCTATAATTCACCCCTCCACTTT,TRBJ1-6,16,-,-,TRBV20-1
CASSHRDIVTDTQYF,TGTGCCAGCAGCCATCGGGACATAGTCACAGATACGCAGTATTTT,TRBJ2-3,15,-,-,TRBV14
CAISEGESTEAFF,TGTGCCATCAGTGAGGGGGAATCCACTGAAGCTTTCTTT,TRBJ1-1,13,-,-,TRBV10-3
CASSRPGQDLRYEQYF,TGCGCCAGCAGCCGCCCCGGACAGGACCTTCGATACGAGCAGTACTTC,TRBJ2-7,16,TRBD1,-,TRBV4-1
CSARVRENTDTQYF,TGCAGTGCTAGAGTAAGGGAAAACACAGATACGCAGTATTTT,TRBJ2-3,14,-,-,TRBV20-1
CSVLALNSNQPQHF,TGCAGTGTCCTAGCGTTAAATAGCAATCAGCCCCAGCATTTT,TRBJ1-5,14,-,-,TRBV20-1
CASSLQQGGVETQYF,TGCGCCAGCAGCTTGCAACAGGGAGGAGTAGAGACCCAGTACTTC,TRBJ2-5,15,-,medium-sized,TRBV5-1
CASSDGQGAYNEQFF,TGTGCCAGCAGTGACGGACAGGGGGCCTACAATGAGCAGTTCTTC,TRBJ2-1,15,TRBD1,-,TRBV6-4
CSARRQGQDNQPQHF,TGCAGTGCTCGCAGACAGGGACAGGATAATCAGCCCCAGCATTTT,TRBJ1-5,15,TRBD1,few,TRBV20-1
CASRDLLAELDNEQFF,TGTGCCAGCAGAGACTTACTAGCGGAGTTGGACAATGAGCAGTTCTTC,TRBJ2-1,16,-,-,TRBV21-1
CASSLGAGVLDNYGYTF,TGTGCCAGCAGCTTAGGAGCAGGGGTATTGGATAACTATGGCTACACCTTC,TRBJ1-2,17,-,-,TRBV7-9